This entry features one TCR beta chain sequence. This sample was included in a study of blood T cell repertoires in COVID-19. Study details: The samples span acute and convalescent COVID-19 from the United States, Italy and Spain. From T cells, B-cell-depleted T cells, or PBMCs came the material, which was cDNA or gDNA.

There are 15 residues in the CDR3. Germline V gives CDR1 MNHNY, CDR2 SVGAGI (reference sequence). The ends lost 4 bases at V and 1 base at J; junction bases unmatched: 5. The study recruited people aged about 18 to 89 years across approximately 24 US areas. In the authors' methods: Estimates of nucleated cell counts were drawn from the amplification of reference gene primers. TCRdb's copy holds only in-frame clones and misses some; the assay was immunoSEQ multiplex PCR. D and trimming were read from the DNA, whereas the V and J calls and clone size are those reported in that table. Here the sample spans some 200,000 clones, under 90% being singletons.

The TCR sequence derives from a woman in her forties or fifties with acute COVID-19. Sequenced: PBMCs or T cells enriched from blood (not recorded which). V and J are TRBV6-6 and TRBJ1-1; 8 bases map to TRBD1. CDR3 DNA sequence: TGTGCCAGCAGTTTCAGGGGGCAGAAGAACACTGAAGCTTTCTTT. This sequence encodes CASSFRGQKNTEAFF.